The present entry profiles one TCR beta chain with its context. These data belong to a study of blood T cell repertoires in COVID-19. Study at large: Acute and convalescent COVID-19 specimens originated in the United States, Italy and Spain.

CDR3 length equals 15 residues. V was shortened by 5 bases and J by 0 bases, with 13 bases between the two germline ends. The V gene's germline CDR1 is SEHNR and CDR2 FQNEAQ (reference sequence). Sequencing was performed with immunoSEQ multiplex PCR; in TCRdb, only in-frame clones are kept and a portion is missing. The table has approximately 250,000 clones, around 84% seen once; the top ten hold under 5.5%. V gene TRBV7-9 combines with J gene TRBJ1-1; tentative D call: TRBD1 (6 bases). The source material was peripheral blood. The TCR was taken from a man between 60 and 75 years old with acute or convalescent COVID-19. The CDR3 is CASSRRQDLNTEAFF. Here the CDR3 DNA reads TGTGCCAGCAGCAGACGACAGGACTTGAACACTGAAGCTTTCTTT.